A selection of T cell receptor beta chains follows, all from one sample in a study of blood T cell repertoires in COVID-19. Sequencing was performed with immunoSEQ multiplex PCR; in TCRdb, only in-frame clones are kept and a portion is missing. This repertoire shows a few hundred thousand clones, 88% found once; its top ten account for just under 0.8%. Sequencing was performed on peripheral blood. Every receptor here comes from a woman between 25 and 40 years old with acute or convalescent COVID-19. The CDR3 runs from the conserved cysteine through the conserved F or W. The D gene is left open where the match is weak. Some rows mark clone size as missing; the rest say once, few, many or name a class of expanded clone.

TRBV3-1/TRBV3-2	.	TRBJ2-7	TRBD2	CASSQVASGSHEQYF	TGTGCCAGCAGCCAAGTCGCGAGCGGGAGCCACGAGCAGTACTTC
TRBV5-8	.	TRBJ2-3	.	CASSLQITDTQYF	TGTGCCAGCAGCTTGCAGATCACAGATACGCAGTATTTT
TRBV6-5	.	TRBJ2-7	TRBD1	CATGNRGPSYEQYF	TGTGCCACCGGAAACAGGGGGCCGTCCTACGAGCAGTACTTC
TRBV7-2	.	TRBJ1-3	.	CASSLEGLEGNRGNTIYF	TGTGCCAGCAGCTTAGAGGGACTCGAGGGGAATAGGGGAAACACCATATATTTT
TRBV6-5	.	TRBJ1-6	TRBD1	CASRTGQSNSPLHF	TGTGCCAGCAGGACGGGACAGTCAAATTCACCCCTCCACTTT
TRBV14	.	TRBJ2-3	.	CASSQGVSSTDTQYF	TGTGCCAGCAGCCAAGGCGTATCCAGCACAGATACGCAGTATTTT
TRBV7-9	.	TRBJ2-5	.	CASSWLTAQETQYF	TGTGCCAGCAGCTGGCTGACAGCCCAAGAGACCCAGTACTTC
TRBV7-2	.	TRBJ1-1	.	CASSLTVNTEAFF	TGTGCCAGCAGCTTGACAGTGAACACTGAAGCTTTCTTT
TRBV3-1/TRBV3-2	.	TRBJ2-3	.	CASSQDPASGTDTQYF	TGTGCCAGCAGCCAAGATCCGGCTAGCGGCACAGATACGCAGTATTTT
TRBV27	.	TRBJ2-1	.	CASSPLALSYNEQFF	TGTGCCAGCAGTCCTCTAGCGTTGTCCTACAATGAGCAGTTCTTC
TRBV29-1	few	TRBJ2-5	.	CSVERGGGETQYF	TGCAGCGTTGAAAGAGGTGGAGGGGAGACCCAGTACTTC
TRBV4-2	.	TRBJ2-7	TRBD1	CASSHTGRTGSYEQYF	TGTGCCAGCAGCCATACGGGCCGGACAGGGTCGTACGAGCAGTACTTC
TRBV18	.	TRBJ2-6	.	CASSPSGGGANVLTF	TGTGCCAGCTCCCCCTCCGGCGGAGGGGCCAACGTCCTGACTTTC
TRBV11-3	.	TRBJ2-2	TRBD2	CASSTMGLAATGELFF	TGTGCCAGCAGCACGATGGGGCTAGCGGCCACCGGGGAGCTGTTTTTT
TRBV7-2	.	TRBJ2-2	.	CASSFGHRTGELFF	TGTGCCAGCAGCTTTGGACACCGCACCGGGGAGCTGTTTTTT
TRBV7-9	.	TRBJ2-1	TRBD2	CASSTPGGSSYNEQFF	TGTGCCAGCAGCACCCCTGGCGGGAGTTCCTACAATGAGCAGTTCTTC
TRBV28	once	TRBJ1-1	.	CASSFRREAFF	TGTGCCAGCAGTTTCCGTCGTGAAGCTTTCTTT
TRBV30	.	TRBJ1-3	.	CAWRIGSGNTIYF	TGTGCCTGGAGGATCGGCTCTGGAAACACCATATATTTT
TRBV9	.	TRBJ2-3	TRBD2	CASSVVAGGLLDTQYF	TGTGCCAGCAGCGTAGTAGCGGGAGGGCTGTTAGATACGCAGTATTTT
TRBV13	.	TRBJ2-7	.	CASSLGGEYEQYF	TGTGCCAGCAGCTTAGGGGGCGAGTACGAGCAGTACTTC
TRBV7-2	.	TRBJ2-3	TRBD1	CASSYPPGQGWDTQYF	TGTGCCAGCAGCTACCCCCCGGGACAGGGGTGGGATACGCAGTATTTT
TRBV27	.	TRBJ2-7	.	CASSRQGARSSYEQYF	TGTGCCAGCAGTCGCCAAGGGGCTAGGAGCTCCTACGAGCAGTACTTC
TRBV24-1	.	TRBJ2-1	TRBD2	CATSDGLAHYNEQFF	TGTGCCACCAGTGATGGACTAGCCCACTACAATGAGCAGTTCTTC
TRBV15	.	TRBJ1-5	TRBD1	CATSLDRVSHQPQHF	TGTGCCACCAGCCTCGACAGGGTATCACATCAGCCCCAGCATTTT
TRBV20-1	.	TRBJ2-1	TRBD1	CSASRDRGEQFF	TGCAGTGCTAGTAGGGACAGAGGAGAGCAGTTCTTC
TRBV4-1	.	TRBJ2-1	TRBD2	CASSQVTSGRVREQFF	TGCGCCAGCAGCCAAGTAACTAGCGGGAGGGTCCGGGAGCAGTTCTTC
TRBV7-9	.	TRBJ2-2	.	CASTVAANTGELFF	TGTGCCAGCACGGTGGCCGCGAACACCGGGGAGCTGTTTTTT